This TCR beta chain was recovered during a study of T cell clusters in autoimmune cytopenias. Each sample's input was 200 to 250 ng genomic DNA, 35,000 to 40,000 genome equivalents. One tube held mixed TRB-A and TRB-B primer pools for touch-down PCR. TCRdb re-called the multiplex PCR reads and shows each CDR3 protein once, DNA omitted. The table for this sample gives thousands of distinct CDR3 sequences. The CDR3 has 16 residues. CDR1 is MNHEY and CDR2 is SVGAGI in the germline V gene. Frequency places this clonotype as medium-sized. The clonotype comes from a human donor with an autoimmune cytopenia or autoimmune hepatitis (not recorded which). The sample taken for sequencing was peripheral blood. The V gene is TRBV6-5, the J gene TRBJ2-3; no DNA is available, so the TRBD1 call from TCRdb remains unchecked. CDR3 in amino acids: CASSPTPGATLDTQYF.